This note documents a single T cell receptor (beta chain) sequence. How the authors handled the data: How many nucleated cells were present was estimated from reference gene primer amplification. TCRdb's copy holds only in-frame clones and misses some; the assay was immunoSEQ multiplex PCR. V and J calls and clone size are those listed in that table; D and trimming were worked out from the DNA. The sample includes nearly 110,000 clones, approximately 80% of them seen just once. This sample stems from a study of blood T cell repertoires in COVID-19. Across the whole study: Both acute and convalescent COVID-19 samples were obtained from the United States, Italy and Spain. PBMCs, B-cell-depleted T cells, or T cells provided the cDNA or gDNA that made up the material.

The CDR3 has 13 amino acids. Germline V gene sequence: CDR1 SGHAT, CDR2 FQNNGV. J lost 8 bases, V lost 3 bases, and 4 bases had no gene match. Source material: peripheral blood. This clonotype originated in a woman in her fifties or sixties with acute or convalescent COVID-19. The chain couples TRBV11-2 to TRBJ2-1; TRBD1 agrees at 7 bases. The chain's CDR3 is CASSFHRGDEQFF. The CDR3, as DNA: TGTGCCAGCAGCTTCCACAGGGGTGATGAGCAGTTCTTC.